Presented here are 2 T cell receptor beta chains from one specimen sequenced in a study of T cells in Graves' hyperthyroidism and ophthalmopathy. Amplified TCR beta CDR3 regions came from RNA transcripts. The TCR CDR3 was amplified in a first-round RT-PCR using the HTBI primer set. TCRdb re-called the multiplex PCR reads with MiXCR, one entry per CDR3 protein. The table records about 360,000 distinct CDR3 sequences, approximately 14% of them present only once. Sequences were obtained from blood. These receptors came from a woman aged 18-29 years with Graves' hyperthyroidism that later progressed to Graves' ophthalmopathy.

The chain's CDR3 is CASSLVAGGYTEAFF. CDR3 sequence (DNA): TGTGCCAGCAGCTTAGTGGCCGGGGGGTATACTGAAGCTTTCTTT. The V call is TRBV7-8, the J call TRBJ1-1; D might be TRBD1 (5 bases). Per the germline V gene, CDR1 is SGHVS and CDR2 is FQNEAQ. The CDR3 has 15 amino acids. Trimming left V 1 base short and J 5 bases short, with 14 bases between. Variable domain in full (rest from reference TRBV7-8 and TRBJ1-1): GAGVSQSPRYKVAKRGQDVALRCDPISGHVSLFWYQQALGQGPEFLTYFQNEAQLDKSGLPSDRFFAERPEGSVSTLKIQRTQQEDSAVYLCASSLVAGGYTEAFFGQGTRLTVV.

The V gene is TRBV28, the J gene TRBJ2-3; no reliable D call. The CDR3 is 15 amino acids. Germline V gives CDR1 MDHEN, CDR2 SYDVKM. Trimming took 5 bases from V and 4 from J, leaving 16 bases between them. CDR3 sequence reads: CASSRHYRVPDTQYF. CDR3 coding DNA: TGTGCCAGCAGTCGCCACTATAGGGTCCCAGATACGCAGTATTTT. The full variable domain, completed using reference TRBV28 and TRBJ2-3, is DVKVTQSSRYLVKRTGEKVFLECVQDMDHENMFWYRQDPGLGLRLIYFSYDVKMKEKGDIPEGYSVSREKKERFSLILESASTNQTSMYLCASSRHYRVPDTQYFGPGTRLTVL.